These 31 T cell receptor beta chains were sequenced from one sample in a study of shared clonotypes between healthy human individuals. The naive CD8 fraction comprised CD45RO-negative cells positively selected for CCR7 and excluded terminally differentiated effector memory CD45RA+ cells. Produced via immunoSEQ multiplex PCR; TCRdb's table is partial and in-frame only. This table holds more than 2 million clones, about 95% found once. Sequencing was carried out using naive CD8+ T cells sorted from blood. All receptors come from a young man in good health.

This CDR3 reads CASSQESGDYNEQFF. DNA of the CDR3: TGCGCCAGCAGCCAAGAGAGCGGGGACTACAATGAGCAGTTCTTC. The V call is TRBV4-1, the J call TRBJ2-1; 7 positions agree with TRBD2. This CDR3 is 15 amino acids long. Germline loops: CDR1 MGHRA, CDR2 YSYEKL. V gave up 0 bases and J gave up 3 bases; unmatched junction bases: 2.

With respect to this clone: The sample carries other DNA sequences with the same CDR3. V usage is TRBV5-4 and J usage is TRBJ2-5; D gene ambiguous. Germline assignment: CDR1 SGHNT and CDR2 YYREEE (reference sequence). The CDR3 has 12 residues. V gave up 4 bases and J gave up 0 bases, with 4 bases separating them. CDR3 in amino acids: CASSPNQETQYF. Here the CDR3 DNA reads TGTGCCAGCAGCCCGAACCAAGAGACCCAGTACTTC.

This clone was recorded only once. The rearrangement joins TRBV5-4 to TRBJ2-7; D is possibly TRBD2 (5 bases). V was shortened by 4 bases and J by 5 bases, with 10 bases between the two germline ends. Germline V CDR1 and CDR2: SGHNT, YYREEE (reference sequence). This CDR3 is 12 amino acids long. The CDR3 nucleotides read TGTGCCAGCAGCCGGGGTGAGGACGAGCAGTACTTC. Amino acids: CASSRGEDEQYF.

This chain links TRBV7-9 with TRBJ1-2, with a tentative D call TRBD1 (6 bases). The ends were cut back, 2 bases at V and 1 base at J, with 14 bases in the middle. The CDR3 has 16 amino acids. Germline V CDR1 and CDR2: SEHNR, FQNEAQ (reference sequence). CDR3 coding DNA: TGTGCCAGCAGCTTATCCCGGGACACGCTTAACTATGGCTACACCTTC. Amino acid sequence: CASSLSRDTLNYGYTF.

The V call is TRBV27, the J call TRBJ1-3; no reliable D call. The ends were cut back, 8 bases at V and 0 bases at J, with 8 bases in the middle. Germline CDR1 and CDR2: MNHEY and SMNVEV (reference sequence). This CDR3 comprises 13 residues. CDR3 sequence reads: CASYDYSGNTIYF. In nucleotides, the CDR3 is TGTGCCAGCTATGACTACTCTGGAAACACCATATATTTT.

The chain links TRBV6-5 to TRBJ1-1; TRBD1 is a possible D gene (6 bases). CDR3 length: 14 amino acids. The germline V gene has CDR1 MNHEY and CDR2 SVGAGI. V was pared by 3 bases and J by 1 base, with 9 bases between. This chain's CDR3 is CASSYWGQNTEAFF. The CDR3 DNA reads as TGTGCCAGCAGTTATTGGGGGCAGAACACTGAAGCTTTCTTT.

The chain uses TRBV4-1 and TRBJ2-3, with 10 bases fitting TRBD1. CDR3 length: 16 amino acids. Germline assignment: CDR1 MGHRA and CDR2 YSYEKL. The V and J ends lost 3 bases and 3 bases, in that order; junction bases with no gene match: 6. CDR3 bases: TGCGCCAGCAGCCACGAACGGACAGGGGGGACAGATACGCAGTATTTT. Encoded protein: CASSHERTGGTDTQYF.

The chain recombines TRBV29-1 with TRBJ2-7, with D possibly TRBD1 on 6 matching bases. CDR3 length: 12 residues. V was cut by 5 bases and J by 7 bases, with 15 bases left in between. The germline CDR1 and CDR2 sequences are SQVTM and ANQGSEA. The CDR3 DNA is TGCAGCGTTATGCAGGGGCCAGTGGAGCAGTACTTC. Its protein is CSVMQGPVEQYF.

This clone was recorded only once. The chain carries TRBV7-9 and TRBJ2-7; 7 bases agree with TRBD1. This CDR3 region has 14 residues. V lost 2 bases, J lost 4 bases, and 5 bases stayed unmatched. Germline CDR1 SEHNR, CDR2 FQNEAQ (reference sequence). CDR3 residues: CASSLTGVTYEQYF. CDR3 nucleotide sequence: TGTGCCAGCAGCTTAACAGGGGTTACGTACGAGCAGTACTTC. The variable domain in full, with the rest retrieved from reference TRBV7-9 and TRBJ2-7, is DTGVSQNPRHKITKRGQNVTFRCDPISEHNRLYWYRQTLGQGPEFLTYFQNEAQLEKSRLLSDRFSAERPKGSFSTLEIQRTEQGDSAMYLCASSLTGVTYEQYFGPGTRLTVT.

The V gene is TRBV4-3, the J gene TRBJ1-2, with D possibly being TRBD1 (6 bases). CDR1 and CDR2 from the germline V gene are LGHNA and YSLEER. V shed 0 bases and J shed 2 bases, with 13 bases lying between them. This CDR3 contains 16 residues. CDR3 amino acids: CASSQDVGQLNYGYTF. In nucleotides, the CDR3 is TGCGCCAGCAGCCAAGATGTAGGACAGCTGAACTATGGCTACACCTTC.

The V call is TRBV5-4, the J call TRBJ1-2; D may be TRBD1 (6 bases). Per germline, CDR1 SGHNT and CDR2 YYREEE (reference sequence). The CDR3 is 15 residues long. Trimming took 3 bases from V and 8 from J, leaving 20 bases between them. The CDR3, as DNA: TGTGCCAGCAGCTATGGGACACCTACATCGTCAGGCTACACCTTC. Protein: CASSYGTPTSSGYTF.

J is TRBJ2-2 and V is TRBV27; the D is unclear. Trimming removed 3 bases at V and 3 bases at J, with 8 bases between. CDR3 length: 14 amino acids. The germline gives CDR1 MNHEY, CDR2 SMNVEV (reference sequence). CDR3 in amino acids: CASSFPGHTGELFF. The CDR3, as DNA: TGTGCCAGCAGTTTCCCTGGGCACACCGGGGAGCTGTTTTTT.

The chain has TRBV15 and TRBJ2-7; 16 bases fit TRBD2. V trimming: 6 bases; J trimming: 2 bases; junction bases outside the gene matches: 1. Germline CDR1 reads LNHNV; CDR2 reads YYDKDF (reference sequence). This CDR3 has 15 amino acids. The CDR3 region has the DNA TGTGCCACCAGGGGACTAGCGGGAGGGCCCTACGAGCAGTACTTC. This sequence encodes CATRGLAGGPYEQYF.

The chain employs TRBV19 and TRBJ1-5; perhaps TRBD1 as D (6 bases). Trimming took 3 bases from V and 6 from J, leaving 15 bases between them. Looked up from germline, CDR1 is LNHDA and CDR2 is SQIVND (reference sequence). The CDR3 is 15 amino acids. CDR3 nucleotides: TGTGCCAGTAGTATGATCCCACAGGGAAGTCAGCCCCAGCATTTT. Amino acids: CASSMIPQGSQPQHF. The complete variable domain, with remaining parts taken from reference TRBV19 and TRBJ1-5, reads DGGITQSPKYLFRKEGQNVTLSCEQNLNHDAMYWYRQDPGQGLRLIYYSQIVNDFQKGDIAEGYSVSREKKESFPLTVTSAQKNPTAFYLCASSMIPQGSQPQHFGDGTRLSIL.

V is TRBV7-9 and J is TRBJ2-7; D call uncertain. Germline-derived CDR1 and CDR2 are SEHNR and FQNEAQ (reference sequence). V was clipped by 5 bases and J by 2 bases, with 22 bases between them. This CDR3 contains 17 residues. This chain's CDR3 is CASSAEAGPQDPYEQYF. CDR3 coding DNA: TGTGCCAGCAGCGCAGAGGCCGGGCCCCAGGATCCCTACGAGCAGTACTTC.

The V and J genes are TRBV7-8 and TRBJ1-2; D is perhaps TRBD1 (5 bases). The germline V gene has CDR1 SGHVS and CDR2 FQNEAQ. The CDR3 has 14 residues. Trimming stripped 5 bases from V and 7 bases from J, with 17 bases between. The CDR3 region is CASSGGQGGPGYTF. In DNA form, the CDR3 reads TGTGCCAGCAGCGGCGGCCAGGGAGGCCCTGGCTACACCTTC.

This clone was seen once. The J gene is TRBJ2-7, the V gene TRBV19, with 7 bases that match TRBD1. The CDR3 is 13 residues long. J was trimmed by 5 bases and V by 10 bases; bases with no gene match: 11. The V gene's germline CDR1 is LNHDA and CDR2 SQIVND (reference sequence). The CDR3 DNA reads TGTGCCACTGCCGGTGACAGGGTGAACGAGCAGTACTTC. This codes for CATAGDRVNEQYF.

A note on this clone: The junction shows a germline mismatch at one end, possibly a read error. The V call is TRBV6-1, the J call TRBJ2-1; D perhaps matches TRBD1 (6 bases). The CDR3 runs 12 residues. Germline CDR1 reads MNHNS; CDR2 reads SASEGT. The CDR3 region has the DNA TGTGCCAGCGGTGACAGGCCTCTGGAGCAGTTCTTC. It translates to CASGDRPLEQFF.

About this clone: This same CDR3 is encoded by further DNA sequences in the sample. This chain uses TRBV30 with TRBJ2-7; a weak D match, TRBD1 (5 bases). V was cut by 0 bases and J by 1 base, with 10 bases left in between. The CDR3 runs to 14 residues. Germline lookup yields CDR1 GTSNPN and CDR2 SVGIG (reference sequence). The CDR3 reads CAWSVGAGSYEQYF. In DNA, the CDR3 is TGTGCCTGGAGTGTAGGGGCAGGGTCCTACGAGCAGTACTTC.

This clone has just one count. This chain joins TRBV4-1 and TRBJ2-7; 9 nucleotides match TRBD1. The length of the CDR3 is 15 residues. Germline-derived CDR1 and CDR2 are MGHRA and YSYEKL. V trimming: 1 base; J trimming: 2 bases; junction bases outside the gene matches: 3. CDR3 protein: CASSQGTGAPYEQYF. In DNA, the CDR3 is TGCGCCAGCAGCCAAGGGACAGGGGCCCCCTACGAGCAGTACTTC.

Only a few counts were recorded for this clone. CDR3 sequence reads: CASRGEDSGNTIYF. DNA of the CDR3: TGTGCCAGCAGGGGAGAAGACTCTGGAAACACCATATATTTT. The chain recombines TRBV7-9 with TRBJ1-3; unclear D gene. Germline V CDR1 and CDR2: SEHNR, FQNEAQ (reference sequence). The germline V and J ends were trimmed by 6 bases and 0 bases, with 9 bases remaining between them. The CDR3 runs to 14 residues.

V and J are TRBV28 and TRBJ1-6, with D unclear. Germline V lookup: CDR1 MDHEN, CDR2 SYDVKM. Trimming cost V 3 bases and J 7 bases, with 10 bases left between them. The CDR3 is 14 amino acids. CDR3 in DNA: TGTGCCAGCAGTTTCCGCGGGTGGAATTCACCCCTCCACTTT. It yields the protein CASSFRGWNSPLHF.

The chain has TRBV15 and TRBJ2-7; D is perhaps TRBD1 (5 bases). V lost 5 bases and J lost 5, with 19 bases in between. The CDR3 sequence is 15 residues long. From germline, CDR1 is LNHNV and CDR2 YYDKDF (reference sequence). The CDR3 region is CATSEDLVRDNEQYF. In DNA, the CDR3 is TGTGCCACCAGCGAAGACTTAGTCAGGGATAACGAGCAGTACTTC.

This chain uses TRBV27 with TRBJ2-3; TRBD2 is a possible D gene (7 bases). The CDR3 is 15 residues long. Per germline, CDR1 MNHEY and CDR2 SMNVEV (reference sequence). Trimming cost V 8 bases and J 2 bases, with 17 bases left between them. The CDR3 DNA follows: TGTGCCAGCGGCGGGGAGGGGGGGCACACAGATACGCAGTATTTT. It specifies CASGGEGGHTDTQYF.

About this clone: This sample also contains other DNA sequences that code for the same CDR3. This chain connects TRBV27 to TRBJ2-7, with D maybe TRBD2 (6 bases). The CDR3 covers 14 residues. Germline V gives CDR1 MNHEY, CDR2 SMNVEV (reference sequence). Trimming left V 3 bases short and J 4 bases short, with 13 bases between. The chain's CDR3 is CASSFSGTGYEQYF. DNA of the CDR3: TGTGCCAGCAGTTTTTCCGGGACTGGGTACGAGCAGTACTTC.

This clone was seen just once. This rearrangement joins TRBV19 to TRBJ1-1, with D tentatively TRBD1 (5 bases). CDR1 and CDR2 from the germline V gene are LNHDA and SQIVND (reference sequence). V gave up 4 bases and J gave up 1 base, with 10 bases separating them. The CDR3 has 14 amino acids. The CDR3 is CASSSDRENTEAFF. In DNA, the CDR3 is TGTGCCAGTAGTAGTGACAGAGAGAACACTGAAGCTTTCTTT.

The chain has TRBV19 and TRBJ2-7; the D gene is possibly TRBD2 (6 bases). Trimming took 5 bases from V and 6 from J, leaving 14 bases between them. This CDR3 has 13 residues. The V gene's germline CDR1 is LNHDA and CDR2 SQIVND (reference sequence). The CDR3, as DNA: TGTGCCAGTAGTGCCCGGTTAGCGGTCGAGCAGTACTTC. Protein: CASSARLAVEQYF.

The CDR3 is CASSFLAGPGTGELFF. CDR3 DNA sequence: TGTGCCAGCAGTTTTTTGGCGGGCCCGGGAACCGGGGAGCTGTTTTTT. This sequence joins TRBV27 and TRBJ2-2, with TRBD2 as a possible D gene (5 bases). The germline V gene encodes CDR1 MNHEY and CDR2 SMNVEV (reference sequence). V shed 3 bases and J shed 5 bases, with 16 bases lying between them. The CDR3 consists of 16 residues.

This chain links TRBV7-2 with TRBJ1-2; maybe TRBD1 (5 bases). Looked up from germline, CDR1 is SGHTA and CDR2 is FQGNSA. V was shortened by 5 bases and J by 4 bases, with 17 bases between the two germline ends. This CDR3 comprises 15 residues. The CDR3 sequence: CASSRERGVSYGYTF. For the CDR3, the DNA is TGTGCCAGCAGCCGTGAGAGGGGCGTAAGCTATGGCTACACCTTC. The variable domain in full, with the rest retrieved from reference TRBV7-2 and TRBJ1-2, is GAGVSQSPSNKVTEKGKDVELRCDPISGHTALYWYRQSLGQGLEFLIYFQGNSAPDKSGLPSDRFSAERTGGSVSTLTIQRTQQEDSAVYLCASSRERGVSYGYTFGSGTRLTVV.

The gene calls are TRBV6-1 and TRBJ1-5; perhaps TRBD1 as D (5 bases). V lost 6 bases, J lost 4 bases, and 13 bases lay in between. CDR1 and CDR2 (germline): MNHNS, SASEGT. The CDR3 totals 14 residues. CDR3 loop: CASRISQGNQPQHF. The CDR3 DNA is TGTGCCAGCAGGATCAGTCAGGGTAATCAGCCCCAGCATTTT.

The V and J genes are TRBV11-2 and TRBJ2-5; maybe TRBD1 (5 bases). Trimming removed 4 bases from V and 1 base from J, with 13 bases in between. The CDR3 loop spans 15 amino acids. In germline, CDR1 is SGHAT, CDR2 FQNNGV. The CDR3 DNA follows: TGTGCCAGCAGCTCGAGACAGTACACCCAAGAGACCCAGTACTTC. This encodes CASSSRQYTQETQYF.